These 10 T cell receptor beta chains came from one sample sequenced in a study of T cell responses to AZD1222 COVID-19 vaccine (dated by TCRdb to the early 2020s). Read against the paper, the sample's time point label means: baseline before first vaccination. Library method: the immunoSEQ multiplex PCR assay. TCRdb took this table from immuneACCESS and kept in-frame rearrangements with V and J called. Such tables lack part of the clones; where checked against another copy, unresolved V genes explain under half of the gap, and the rest is unexplained. For this sample the table gives approximately 94,000 clones, of which around nine tenths were detected only once. 1.7% of the sample lies in the top ten. Material: peripheral blood, obtained on day 0 of AZD1222 vaccination. The origin of the receptors is an adult in good health.

The rearrangement links TRBV2 to TRBJ1-2; 8 bases map to TRBD1. Per the germline V gene, CDR1 is SNHLY and CDR2 is FYNNEI. This CDR3 has 14 residues. J lost 4 bases, V lost 6 bases, and 7 bases had no gene match. CDR3 protein: CASRTGQGGYGYTF. As DNA, the CDR3 is TGTGCCAGCAGGACTGGACAGGGAGGCTATGGCTACACCTTC.

V usage is TRBV3-1 (or the pseudogene TRBV3-2) and J usage is TRBJ2-3, with D unclear. CDR3 length: 14 amino acids. The ends were cut back, 1 base at V and 9 bases at J, with 14 bases in the middle. Germline V gene lookup returns CDR1 LGHDT and CDR2 YNNKEL (reference sequence). Here the CDR3 reads CASSQVLTFQTQYF. The CDR3, as DNA: TGTGCCAGCAGCCAAGTTTTGACTTTTCAGACGCAGTATTTT.

The J gene is TRBJ1-3, the V gene TRBV28; D uncertain. There are 15 residues in the CDR3. Germline V gene sequence: CDR1 MDHEN, CDR2 SYDVKM. V dropped 4 bases and J dropped 0 bases, with 10 bases sitting between them. Here the CDR3 reads CASSSRALSGNTIYF. The DNA for the CDR3 is TGTGCCAGCAGTTCTCGGGCCCTCTCTGGAAACACCATATATTTT.

This sequence joins TRBV30 and TRBJ1-2; D is undetermined. CDR1 and CDR2 (germline): GTSNPN, SVGIG (reference sequence). The CDR3 runs 13 residues. V was cut by 5 bases and J by 4 bases, with 14 bases left in between. The CDR3 nucleotides read TGTGCCTGGCAAGAGGCAGGCCCCTATGGCTACACCTTC. Translating it yields CAWQEAGPYGYTF.

This sequence joins TRBV16 and TRBJ1-2; the D is unclear. Looked up from germline, CDR1 is KGHSY and CDR2 is FQNENV. V was trimmed by 2 bases and J by 7 bases, leaving 26 bases between them. The CDR3 totals 18 residues. Here the CDR3 reads CASSQVPPMYGNLPGYTF. CDR3 DNA: TGTGCCAGCAGCCAAGTCCCTCCGATGTATGGGAACCTCCCTGGCTACACCTTC.

The genes are TRBV2 and TRBJ1-2; TRBD1 agrees at 8 bases. Germline CDR1 is SNHLY and CDR2 is FYNNEI. V trimming: 6 bases; J trimming: 1 base; junction bases outside the gene matches: 4. The CDR3 runs to 14 residues. The CDR3 DNA sequence: TGTGCCAGCAGCGGGACAGGCGTTAACTATGGCTACACCTTC. Translated, it gives CASSGTGVNYGYTF.

This clone was found a few times. The chain links TRBV13 to TRBJ1-2, with 7 bases identical to TRBD1. After removal of 0 bases from V and 4 bases from J, the junction contained 2 bases not matched to a gene. Germline CDR1 PRHDT, CDR2 FYEKMQ (reference sequence). The CDR3 contains 14 residues. The CDR3 nucleotides are TGTGCCAGCAGCTTAGGGACAGGGTTCTATGGCTACACCTTC. Amino acids: CASSLGTGFYGYTF.

This clone was counted once. The genes are TRBV19 and TRBJ2-2; a possible D gene is TRBD1 (5 bases). The CDR3 runs 19 residues. Germline V lookup: CDR1 LNHDA, CDR2 SQIVND (reference sequence). V lost 5 bases, J lost 6 bases, and 28 bases lay in between. CDR3 region: CASSPSGRTPLAKAGELFF. The CDR3 nucleotides read TGTGCCAGTAGTCCCTCCGGTCGGACACCCTTGGCCAAGGCCGGGGAGCTGTTTTTT.

This chain joins TRBV29-1 and TRBJ2-3; D is ambiguous. CDR1 and CDR2 (germline): SQVTM, ANQGSEA. CDR3 length: 10 amino acids. The CDR3 nucleotides are TGCTCAACTTCCACAGATACGCAGTATTTT. Translation: CSTSTDTQYF.

The gene calls are TRBV7-2 and TRBJ2-5; D remains ambiguous. V lost 2 bases and J lost 2, with 9 bases in between. The CDR3 runs to 14 residues. Per the germline V gene, CDR1 is SGHTA and CDR2 is FQGNSA. Here the CDR3 DNA reads TGTGCCAGCAGCTTAATATCGGAACAAGAGACCCAGTACTTC. It is translated as CASSLISEQETQYF.